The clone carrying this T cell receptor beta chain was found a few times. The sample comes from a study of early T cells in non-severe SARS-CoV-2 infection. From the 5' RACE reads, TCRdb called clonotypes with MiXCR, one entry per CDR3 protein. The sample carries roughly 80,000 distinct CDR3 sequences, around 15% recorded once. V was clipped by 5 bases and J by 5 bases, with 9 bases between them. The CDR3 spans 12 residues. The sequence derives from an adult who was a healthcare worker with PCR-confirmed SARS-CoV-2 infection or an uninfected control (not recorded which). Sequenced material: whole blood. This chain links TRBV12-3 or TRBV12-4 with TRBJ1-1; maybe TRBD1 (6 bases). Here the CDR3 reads CASSTTGTEAFF. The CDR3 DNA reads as TGTGCCAGCAGTACAACAGGGACTGAAGCTTTCTTT.